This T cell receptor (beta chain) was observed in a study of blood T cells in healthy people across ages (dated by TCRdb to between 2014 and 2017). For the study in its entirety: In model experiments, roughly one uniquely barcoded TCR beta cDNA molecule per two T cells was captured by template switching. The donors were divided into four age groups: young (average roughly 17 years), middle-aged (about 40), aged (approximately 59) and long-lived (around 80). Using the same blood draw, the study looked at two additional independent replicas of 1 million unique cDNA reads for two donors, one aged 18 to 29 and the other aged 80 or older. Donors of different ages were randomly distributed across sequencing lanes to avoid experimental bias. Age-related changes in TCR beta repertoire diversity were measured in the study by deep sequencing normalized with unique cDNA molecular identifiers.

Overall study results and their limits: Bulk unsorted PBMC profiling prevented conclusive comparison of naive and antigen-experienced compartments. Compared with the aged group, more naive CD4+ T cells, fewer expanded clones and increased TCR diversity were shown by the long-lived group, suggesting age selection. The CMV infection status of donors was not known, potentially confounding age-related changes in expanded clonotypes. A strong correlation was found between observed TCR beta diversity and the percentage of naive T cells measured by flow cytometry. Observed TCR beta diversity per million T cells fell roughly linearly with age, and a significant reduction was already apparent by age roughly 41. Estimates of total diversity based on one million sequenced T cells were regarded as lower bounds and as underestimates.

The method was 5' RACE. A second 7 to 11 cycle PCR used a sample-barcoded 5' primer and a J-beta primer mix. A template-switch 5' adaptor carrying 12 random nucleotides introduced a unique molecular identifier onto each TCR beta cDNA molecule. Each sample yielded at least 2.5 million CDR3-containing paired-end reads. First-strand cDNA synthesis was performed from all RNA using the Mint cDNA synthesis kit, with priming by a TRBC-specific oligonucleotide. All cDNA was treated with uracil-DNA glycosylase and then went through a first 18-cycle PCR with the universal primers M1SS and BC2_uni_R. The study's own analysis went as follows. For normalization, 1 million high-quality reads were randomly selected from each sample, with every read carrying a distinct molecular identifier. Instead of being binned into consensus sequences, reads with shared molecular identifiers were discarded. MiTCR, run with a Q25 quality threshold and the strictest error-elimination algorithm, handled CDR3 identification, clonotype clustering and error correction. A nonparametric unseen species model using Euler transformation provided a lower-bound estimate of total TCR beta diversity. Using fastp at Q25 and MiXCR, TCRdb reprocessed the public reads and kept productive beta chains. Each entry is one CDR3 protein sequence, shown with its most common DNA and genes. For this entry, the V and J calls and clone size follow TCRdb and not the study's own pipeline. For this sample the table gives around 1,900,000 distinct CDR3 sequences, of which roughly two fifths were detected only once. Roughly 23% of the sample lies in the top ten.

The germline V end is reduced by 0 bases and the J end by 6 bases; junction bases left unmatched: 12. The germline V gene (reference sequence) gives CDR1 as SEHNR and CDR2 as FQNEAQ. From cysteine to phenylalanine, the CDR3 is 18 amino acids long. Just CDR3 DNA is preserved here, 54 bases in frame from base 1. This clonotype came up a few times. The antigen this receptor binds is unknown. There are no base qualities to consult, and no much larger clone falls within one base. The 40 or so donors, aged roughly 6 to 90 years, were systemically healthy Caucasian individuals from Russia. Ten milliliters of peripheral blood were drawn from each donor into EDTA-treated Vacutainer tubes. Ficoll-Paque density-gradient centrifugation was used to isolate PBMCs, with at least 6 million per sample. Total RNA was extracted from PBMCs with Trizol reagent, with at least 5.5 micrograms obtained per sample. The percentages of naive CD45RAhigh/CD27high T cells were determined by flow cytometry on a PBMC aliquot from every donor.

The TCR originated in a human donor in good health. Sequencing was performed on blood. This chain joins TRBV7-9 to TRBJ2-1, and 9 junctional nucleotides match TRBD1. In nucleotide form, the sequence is TGTGCCAGCAGCTTAGCGGGGACACGGGACAGGGCACGCAATGAGCAGTTCTTC. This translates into CASSLAGTRDRARNEQFF.